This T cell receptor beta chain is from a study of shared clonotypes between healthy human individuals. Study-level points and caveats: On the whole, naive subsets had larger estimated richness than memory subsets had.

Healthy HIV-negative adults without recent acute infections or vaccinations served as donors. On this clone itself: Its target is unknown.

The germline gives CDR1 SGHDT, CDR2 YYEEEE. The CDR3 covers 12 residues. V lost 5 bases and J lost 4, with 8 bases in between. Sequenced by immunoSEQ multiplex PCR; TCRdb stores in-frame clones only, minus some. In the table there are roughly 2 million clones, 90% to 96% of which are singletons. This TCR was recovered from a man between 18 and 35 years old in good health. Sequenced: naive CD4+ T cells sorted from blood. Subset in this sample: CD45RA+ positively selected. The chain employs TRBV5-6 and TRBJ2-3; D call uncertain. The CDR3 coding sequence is TGTGCCAGCAGTTCGACCCCAGATACGCAGTATTTT. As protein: CASSSTPDTQYF.